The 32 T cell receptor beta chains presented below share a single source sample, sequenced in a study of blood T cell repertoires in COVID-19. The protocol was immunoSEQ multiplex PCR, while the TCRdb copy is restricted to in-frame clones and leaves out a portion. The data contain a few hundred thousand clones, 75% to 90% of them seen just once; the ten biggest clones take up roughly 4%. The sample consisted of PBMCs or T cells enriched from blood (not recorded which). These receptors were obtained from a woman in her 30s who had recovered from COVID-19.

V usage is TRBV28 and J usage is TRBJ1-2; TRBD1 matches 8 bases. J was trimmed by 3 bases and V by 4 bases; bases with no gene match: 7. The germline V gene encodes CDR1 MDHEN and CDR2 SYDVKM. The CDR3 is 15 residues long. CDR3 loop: CASSSTGGRDYGYTF. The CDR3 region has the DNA TGTGCCAGCAGTTCAACAGGGGGTAGGGACTATGGCTACACCTTC.

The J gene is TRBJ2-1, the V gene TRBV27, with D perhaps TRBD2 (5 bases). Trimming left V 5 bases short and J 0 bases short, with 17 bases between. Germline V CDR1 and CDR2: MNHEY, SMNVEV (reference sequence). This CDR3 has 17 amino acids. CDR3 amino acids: CASSPPPRGSSYNEQFF. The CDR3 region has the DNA TGTGCCAGCAGTCCTCCCCCCCGTGGGAGCTCCTACAATGAGCAGTTCTTC.

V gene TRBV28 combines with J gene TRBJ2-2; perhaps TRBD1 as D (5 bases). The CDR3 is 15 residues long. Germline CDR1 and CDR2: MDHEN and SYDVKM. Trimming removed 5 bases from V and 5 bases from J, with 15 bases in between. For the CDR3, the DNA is TGTGCCAGCAGTACCCCGAACAGGCTTACCGGGGAGCTGTTTTTT. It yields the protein CASSTPNRLTGELFF. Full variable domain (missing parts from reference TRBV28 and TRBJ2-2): DVKVTQSSRYLVKRTGEKVFLECVQDMDHENMFWYRQDPGLGLRLIYFSYDVKMKEKGDIPEGYSVSREKKERFSLILESASTNQTSMYLCASSTPNRLTGELFFGEGSRLTVL.

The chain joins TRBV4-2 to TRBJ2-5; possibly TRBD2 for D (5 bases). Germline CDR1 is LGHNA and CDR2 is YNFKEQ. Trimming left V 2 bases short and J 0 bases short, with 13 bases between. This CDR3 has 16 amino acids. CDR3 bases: TGTGCCAGCAGCCAAACGGACTCCTCGTACCAAGAGACCCAGTACTTC. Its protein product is CASSQTDSSYQETQYF.

The CDR3 sequence: CASSGLAGNEQFF. CDR3 nucleotide sequence: TGTGCCAGCAGTGGGTTAGCGGGCAATGAGCAGTTCTTC. V is TRBV2 and J is TRBJ2-1; 7 positions match TRBD2. The V segment lost 4 bases and the J segment 6 bases; nucleotides outside the gene matches: 3. The CDR3 is 13 amino acids. CDR1 SNHLY and CDR2 FYNNEI come from the germline V gene.

The CDR3 region has the DNA TGTGCCAGCAGCTCTAGGAATAGCAATCAGCCCCAGCATTTT. Translation gives CASSSRNSNQPQHF. The V gene is TRBV7-9, the J gene TRBJ1-5; no clear D. Germline CDR1 and CDR2: SEHNR and FQNEAQ (reference sequence). CDR3 length equals 14 residues. Trimming left V 4 bases short and J 0 bases short, with 7 bases between. The complete variable domain, with remaining parts taken from reference TRBV7-9 and TRBJ1-5, reads DTGVSQNPRHKITKRGQNVTFRCDPISEHNRLYWYRQTLGQGPEFLTYFQNEAQLEKSRLLSDRFSAERPKGSFSTLEIQRTEQGDSAMYLCASSSRNSNQPQHFGDGTRLSIL.

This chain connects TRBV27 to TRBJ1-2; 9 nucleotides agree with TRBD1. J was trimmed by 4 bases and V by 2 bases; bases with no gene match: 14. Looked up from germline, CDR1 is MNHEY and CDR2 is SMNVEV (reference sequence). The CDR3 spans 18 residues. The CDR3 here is CASSLEGQGPFAIYGYTF. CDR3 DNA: TGTGCCAGCAGTTTAGAAGGACAGGGGCCCTTCGCAATCTATGGCTACACCTTC.

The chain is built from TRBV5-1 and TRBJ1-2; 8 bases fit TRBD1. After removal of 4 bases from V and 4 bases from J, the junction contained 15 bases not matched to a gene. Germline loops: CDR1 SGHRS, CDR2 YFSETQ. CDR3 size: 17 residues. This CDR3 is CASSDDRGQTSTYGYTF. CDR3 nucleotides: TGCGCCAGCAGCGATGACAGGGGCCAAACCTCGACCTATGGCTACACCTTC. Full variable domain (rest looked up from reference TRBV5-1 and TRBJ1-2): KAGVTQTPRYLIKTRGQQVTLSCSPISGHRSVSWYQQTPGQGLQFLFEYFSETQRNKGNFPGRFSGRQFSNSRSEMNVSTLELGDSALYLCASSDDRGQTSTYGYTFGSGTRLTVV.

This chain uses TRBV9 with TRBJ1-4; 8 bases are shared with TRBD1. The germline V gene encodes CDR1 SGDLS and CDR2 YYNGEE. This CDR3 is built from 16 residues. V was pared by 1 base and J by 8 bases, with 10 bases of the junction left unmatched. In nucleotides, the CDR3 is TGTGCCAGCAGCGTATTGGGCGGGACAGGCGGGGAAAAACTGTTTTTT. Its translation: CASSVLGGTGGEKLFF. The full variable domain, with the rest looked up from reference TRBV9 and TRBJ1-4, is DSGVTQTPKHLITATGQRVTLRCSPRSGDLSVYWYQQSLDQGLQFLIQYYNGEERAKGNILERFSAQQFPDLHSELNLSSLELGDSALYFCASSVLGGTGGEKLFFGSGTQLSVL.

The CDR3 here is CASSAPGLAGSEQFF. In nucleotides, the CDR3 is TGTGCCAGCAGCGCCCCGGGACTAGCGGGAAGTGAGCAGTTCTTC. The V call is TRBV9, the J call TRBJ2-1, with 13 bases fitting TRBD2. Trimming removed 3 bases from V and 9 bases from J; junction bases left unmatched: 6. CDR1 SGDLS and CDR2 YYNGEE come from the germline V gene. The CDR3 runs to 15 residues. The whole variable domain, remainder taken from reference TRBV9 and TRBJ2-1, is DSGVTQTPKHLITATGQRVTLRCSPRSGDLSVYWYQQSLDQGLQFLIQYYNGEERAKGNILERFSAQQFPDLHSELNLSSLELGDSALYFCASSAPGLAGSEQFFGPGTRLTVL.

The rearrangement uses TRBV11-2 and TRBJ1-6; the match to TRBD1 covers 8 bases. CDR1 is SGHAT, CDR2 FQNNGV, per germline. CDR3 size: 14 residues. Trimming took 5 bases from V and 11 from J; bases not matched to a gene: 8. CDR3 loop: CASSARDRGTPLHF. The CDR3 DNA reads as TGTGCCAGCAGCGCTCGCGACAGGGGTACACCCCTCCACTTT.

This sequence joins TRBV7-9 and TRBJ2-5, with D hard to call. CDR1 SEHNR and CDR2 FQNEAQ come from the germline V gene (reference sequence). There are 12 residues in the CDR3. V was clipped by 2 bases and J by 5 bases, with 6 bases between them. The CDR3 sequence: CASSLSAETQYF. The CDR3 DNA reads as TGTGCCAGCAGCTTATCTGCGGAGACCCAGTACTTC.

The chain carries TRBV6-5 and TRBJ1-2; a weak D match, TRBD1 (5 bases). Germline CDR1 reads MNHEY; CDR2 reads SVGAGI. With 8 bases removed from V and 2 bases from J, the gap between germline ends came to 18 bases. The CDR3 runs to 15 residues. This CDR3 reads CASGYPRDSNYGYTF. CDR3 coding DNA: TGTGCCAGCGGATACCCCCGGGACTCCAACTATGGCTACACCTTC.

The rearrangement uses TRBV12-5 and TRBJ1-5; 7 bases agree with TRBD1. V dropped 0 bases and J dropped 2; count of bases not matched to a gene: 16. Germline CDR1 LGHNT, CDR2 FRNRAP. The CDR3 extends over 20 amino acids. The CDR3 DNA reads TGTGCTAGTGGTTTGGTTTGGGGACAGCCACCCTCCTACGGCAATCAGCCCCAGCATTTT. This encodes CASGLVWGQPPSYGNQPQHF.

In DNA form, the CDR3 reads TGTGCCAGCAGCTTCCGGAGTATCGGCTACACTGAAGCTTTCTTT. Its protein product is CASSFRSIGYTEAFF. The chain combines TRBV3-1 (or the pseudogene TRBV3-2) with TRBJ1-1; no clear D gene. The CDR3 is made up of 15 amino acids. The V gene's germline CDR1 is LGHDT and CDR2 YNNKEL (reference sequence). V lost 5 bases and J lost 3, with 16 bases in between.

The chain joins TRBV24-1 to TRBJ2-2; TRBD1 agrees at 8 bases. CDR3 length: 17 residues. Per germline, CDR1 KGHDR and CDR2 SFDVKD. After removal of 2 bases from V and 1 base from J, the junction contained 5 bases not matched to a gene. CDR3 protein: CATSDSGGQGNTGELFF. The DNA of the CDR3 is TGTGCCACCAGTGATTCGGGCGGACAGGGGAACACCGGGGAGCTGTTTTTT.

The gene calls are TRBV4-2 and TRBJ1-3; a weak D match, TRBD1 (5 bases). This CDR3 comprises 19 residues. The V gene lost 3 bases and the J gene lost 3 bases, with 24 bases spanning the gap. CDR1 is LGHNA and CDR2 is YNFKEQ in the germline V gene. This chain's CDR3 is CASSHTFRGGARGGNTIYF. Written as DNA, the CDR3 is TGTGCCAGCAGCCACACGTTCCGCGGGGGTGCCAGAGGTGGAAACACCATATATTTT.

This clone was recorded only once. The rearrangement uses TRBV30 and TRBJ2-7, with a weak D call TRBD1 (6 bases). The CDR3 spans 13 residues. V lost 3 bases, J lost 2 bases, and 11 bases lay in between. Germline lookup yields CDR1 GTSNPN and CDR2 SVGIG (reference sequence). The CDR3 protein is CAWSRDTPYEQYF. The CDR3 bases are TGTGCCTGGAGCCGGGACACCCCCTACGAGCAGTACTTC.

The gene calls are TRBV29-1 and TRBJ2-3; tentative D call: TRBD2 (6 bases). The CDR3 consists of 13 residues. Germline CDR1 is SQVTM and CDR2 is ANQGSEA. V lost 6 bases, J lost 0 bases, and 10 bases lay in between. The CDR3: CSVQRVSTDTQYF. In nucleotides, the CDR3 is TGCAGCGTCCAGCGGGTTAGCACAGATACGCAGTATTTT.

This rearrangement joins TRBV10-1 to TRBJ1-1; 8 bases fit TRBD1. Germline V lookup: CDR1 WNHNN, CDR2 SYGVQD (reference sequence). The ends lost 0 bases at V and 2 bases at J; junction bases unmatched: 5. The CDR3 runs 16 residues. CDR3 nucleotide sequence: TGCGCCAGCAGTGAGTCGGAACCAGGGGGCAACACTGAAGCTTTCTTT. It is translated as CASSESEPGGNTEAFF.

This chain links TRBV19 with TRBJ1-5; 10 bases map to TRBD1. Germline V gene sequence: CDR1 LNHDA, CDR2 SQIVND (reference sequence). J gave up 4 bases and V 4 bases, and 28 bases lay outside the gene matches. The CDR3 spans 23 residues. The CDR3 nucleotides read TGTGCCAGTAGTACATCGGTCCCGGGACAGGGGCGACGACCTCCGGATAATAATCAGCCCCAGCATTTT. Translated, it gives CASSTSVPGQGRRPPDNNQPQHF.

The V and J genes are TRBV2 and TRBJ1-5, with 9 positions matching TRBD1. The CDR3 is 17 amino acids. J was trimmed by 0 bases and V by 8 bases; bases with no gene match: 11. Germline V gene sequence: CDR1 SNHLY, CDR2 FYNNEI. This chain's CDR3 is CASQPGQGRDSNQPQHF. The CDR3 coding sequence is TGTGCCAGCCAACCGGGACAGGGAAGGGATAGCAATCAGCCCCAGCATTTT.

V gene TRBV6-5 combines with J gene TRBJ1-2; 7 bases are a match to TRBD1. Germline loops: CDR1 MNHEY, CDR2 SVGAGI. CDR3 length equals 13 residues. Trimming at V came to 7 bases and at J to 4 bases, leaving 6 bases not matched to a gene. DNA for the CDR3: TGTGCCAGCACCCGAGGGGGCCTCTATGGCTACACCTTC. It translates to CASTRGGLYGYTF.

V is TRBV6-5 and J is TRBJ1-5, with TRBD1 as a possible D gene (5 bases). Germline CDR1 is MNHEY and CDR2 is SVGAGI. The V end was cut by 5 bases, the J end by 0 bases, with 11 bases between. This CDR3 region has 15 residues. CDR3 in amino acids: CASSSGAYSNQPQHF. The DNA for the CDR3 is TGTGCCAGCAGTAGCGGGGCGTATAGCAATCAGCCCCAGCATTTT.

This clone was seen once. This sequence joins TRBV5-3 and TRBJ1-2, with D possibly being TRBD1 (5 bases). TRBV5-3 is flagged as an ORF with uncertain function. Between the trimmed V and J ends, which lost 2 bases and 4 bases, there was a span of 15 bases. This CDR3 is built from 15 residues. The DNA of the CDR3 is TGTGCCAGAAGCTTTGACAGACCCCACGGCTATGGCTACACCTTC. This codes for CARSFDRPHGYGYTF.

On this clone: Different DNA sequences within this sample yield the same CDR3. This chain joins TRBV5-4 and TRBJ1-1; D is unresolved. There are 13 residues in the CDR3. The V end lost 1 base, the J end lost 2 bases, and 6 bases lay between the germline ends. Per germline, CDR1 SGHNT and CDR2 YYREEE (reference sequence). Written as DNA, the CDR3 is TGTGCCAGCAGCTTGCGGGGAAACACTGAAGCTTTCTTT. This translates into CASSLRGNTEAFF.

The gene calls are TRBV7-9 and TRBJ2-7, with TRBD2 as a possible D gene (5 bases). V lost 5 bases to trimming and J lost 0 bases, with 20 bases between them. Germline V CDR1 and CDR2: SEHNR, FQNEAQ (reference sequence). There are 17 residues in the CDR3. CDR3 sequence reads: CASSLIGRGIGSYEQYF. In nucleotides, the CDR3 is TGTGCCAGCAGCCTCATTGGGAGAGGGATCGGCTCCTACGAGCAGTACTTC.

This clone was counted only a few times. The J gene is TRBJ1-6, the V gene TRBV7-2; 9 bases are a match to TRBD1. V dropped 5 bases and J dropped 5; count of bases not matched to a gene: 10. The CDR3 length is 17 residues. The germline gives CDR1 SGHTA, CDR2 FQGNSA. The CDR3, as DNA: TGTGCCAGCAGCCCTCACCTACAGGGGGCGAATAATTCACCCCTCCACTTT. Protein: CASSPHLQGANNSPLHF.

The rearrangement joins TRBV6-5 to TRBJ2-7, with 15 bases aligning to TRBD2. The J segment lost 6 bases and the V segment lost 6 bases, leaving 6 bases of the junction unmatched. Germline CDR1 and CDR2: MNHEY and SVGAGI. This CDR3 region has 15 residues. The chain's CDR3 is CASRGLAGGLGEQYF. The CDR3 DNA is TGTGCCAGCAGGGGACTAGCGGGAGGTCTCGGCGAGCAGTACTTC.

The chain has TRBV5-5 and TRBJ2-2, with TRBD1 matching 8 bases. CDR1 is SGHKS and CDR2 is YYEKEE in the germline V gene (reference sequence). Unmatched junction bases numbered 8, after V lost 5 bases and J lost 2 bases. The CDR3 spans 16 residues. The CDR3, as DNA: TGTGCCAGCAGTTTAGGGACAGGAACTAACACCGGGGAGCTGTTTTTT. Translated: CASSLGTGTNTGELFF.

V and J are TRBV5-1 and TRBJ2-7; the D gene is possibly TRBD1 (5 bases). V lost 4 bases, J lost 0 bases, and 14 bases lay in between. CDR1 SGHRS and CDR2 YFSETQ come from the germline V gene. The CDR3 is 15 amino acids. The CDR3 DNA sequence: TGCGCCAGCAGCCGAGACGGACAAGCCTCCTACGAGCAGTACTTC. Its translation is CASSRDGQASYEQYF. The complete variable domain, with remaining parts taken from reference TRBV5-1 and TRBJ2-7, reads KAGVTQTPRYLIKTRGQQVTLSCSPISGHRSVSWYQQTPGQGLQFLFEYFSETQRNKGNFPGRFSGRQFSNSRSEMNVSTLELGDSALYLCASSRDGQASYEQYFGPGTRLTVT.

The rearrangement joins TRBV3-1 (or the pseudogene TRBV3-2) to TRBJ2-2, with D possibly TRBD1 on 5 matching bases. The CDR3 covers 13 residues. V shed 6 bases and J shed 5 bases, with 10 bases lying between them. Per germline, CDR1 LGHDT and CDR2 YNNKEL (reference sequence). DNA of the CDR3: TGTGCCAGCAGTCCTAGGGGAACCGGGGAGCTGTTTTTT. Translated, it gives CASSPRGTGELFF.